The 16 T cell receptor beta chains below come from one sample, sequenced in a study of T cells in narcolepsy. Sequenced by immunoSEQ multiplex PCR; TCRdb stores in-frame clones only, minus some. The sample has about 33,000 clones; about 84% are singletons. Input material: CD45RA- memory CD4+ T cells from PBMCs. Receptor source: a human donor with narcolepsy.

The rearrangement uses TRBV28 and TRBJ2-1; TRBD2 aligns across 8 bases. With V trimmed by 5 bases and J by 2 bases, 5 bases remained unmatched. The V gene's germline CDR1 is MDHEN and CDR2 SYDVKM. This CDR3 is 15 amino acids long. Here the CDR3 DNA reads TGTGCCAGCAGTCCAGGACTAGCAACCTACAATGAGCAGTTCTTC. Its protein is CASSPGLATYNEQFF.

V gene TRBV10-2 combines with J gene TRBJ2-5; no reliable D call. The J call is uncertain, as TRBJ2-7 better fits the DNA end. This CDR3 is 13 amino acids long. Germline loops: CDR1 WSHSY, CDR2 SAAADI. DNA of the CDR3: TGCGCCAGCAGTGATTTGCGGAAATACGAGCAGTACTTC. Its protein product is CASSDLRKYEQYF.

The CDR3 loop reads CASTLSRGSNQPQHF. The CDR3, as DNA: TGTGCCAGCACCCTCTCCAGGGGAAGCAATCAGCCCCAGCATTTT. The chain is built from TRBV6-1 and TRBJ1-5; D possibly corresponds to TRBD1 (6 bases). Germline V lookup: CDR1 MNHNS, CDR2 SASEGT. This CDR3 has 15 residues. The V and J ends lost 7 bases and 1 base respectively, with 14 bases between them.

This clone has a single count. The CDR3 loop is CASSLESGAGGTQYF. The CDR3 DNA follows: TGTGCCAGCAGTTTAGAATCCGGGGCTGGGGGGACCCAGTACTTC. The chain links TRBV28 to TRBJ2-5; D is possibly TRBD1 or TRBD2 (5 bases each). Germline V gene sequence: CDR1 MDHEN, CDR2 SYDVKM. CDR3 size: 15 residues. Deletions cut 2 bases from V and 7 bases from J, with 17 bases between.

The chain links TRBV18 to TRBJ2-5, with D perhaps matching TRBD1 (6 bases). The DNA end favors TRBJ2-7, so the J call may be wrong. The CDR3 totals 14 residues. Germline V gives CDR1 KGHSH, CDR2 LQKENI. This CDR3 reads CASSAGTTSYEQYF. The CDR3, as DNA: TGTGCCAGCTCGGCCGGGACAACCTCCTACGAGCAGTACTTC.

This chain links TRBV6-4 with TRBJ2-4; TRBD1 agrees at 11 bases. Germline assignment: CDR1 MRHNA and CDR2 SNTAGT. J was trimmed by 6 bases and V by 3 bases; bases with no gene match: 1. CDR3 length: 14 residues. CDR3 amino acids: CASSEGQGGNIQYF. The CDR3 nucleotides are TGTGCCAGCAGTGAGGGACAGGGGGGAAACATTCAGTACTTC.

The J gene is TRBJ2-3, the V gene TRBV2; 9 positions match TRBD1. Germline V gene lookup returns CDR1 SNHLY and CDR2 FYNNEI. V dropped 6 bases and J dropped 1; count of bases not matched to a gene: 5. There are 15 residues in the CDR3. The CDR3 is CASRRDRAGTDTQYF. CDR3 nucleotide sequence: TGTGCCAGCAGGAGGGACAGGGCGGGCACAGATACGCAGTATTTT.

The rearrangement joins TRBV19 to TRBJ2-7; D possibly corresponds to TRBD2 (5 bases). Germline CDR1 LNHDA, CDR2 SQIVND (reference sequence). The CDR3 totals 13 residues. V lost 10 bases, J lost 4 bases, and 17 bases lay in between. CDR3 residues: CAIKGGESYEQYV. Written as DNA, the CDR3 is TGTGCCATTAAAGGTGGGGAGTCATACGAGCAGTACGTC.

The chain recombines TRBV9 with TRBJ1-2; perhaps TRBD1 as D (5 bases). Trimming removed 3 bases at V and 8 bases at J, with 11 bases between. This CDR3 contains 12 residues. CDR1 is SGDLS and CDR2 is YYNGEE in the germline V gene. The CDR3 reads CASSEGPGGYTF. In DNA form, the CDR3 reads TGTGCCAGCAGCGAGGGACCGGGAGGCTACACCTTC.

The J gene is TRBJ2-2, the V gene TRBV5-1; 8 bases line up with TRBD1. The length of the CDR3 is 16 residues. CDR1 is SGHRS, CDR2 YFSETQ, per germline. The ends lost 0 bases at V and 0 bases at J; junction bases unmatched: 1. Here the CDR3 reads CASSLEGQANTGELFF. The CDR3 DNA reads as TGCGCCAGCAGCTTGGAGGGACAGGCGAACACCGGGGAGCTGTTTTTT.

This sequence joins TRBV5-4 and TRBJ1-2; D is unclear. V shed 0 bases and J shed 6 bases, with 15 bases lying between them. The CDR3 contains 15 residues. From germline, CDR1 is SGHNT and CDR2 YYREEE (reference sequence). The CDR3 DNA reads as TGTGCCAGCAGCTTGGGCCTCGGGTCAGCGGATGGCTACACCTTC. Translation: CASSLGLGSADGYTF.

The rearrangement uses TRBV6-5 and TRBJ1-6; TRBD1 matches 7 bases. Losses at the gene ends were 4 bases for V and 5 bases for J; bases not matched to a gene: 5. CDR1 is MNHEY and CDR2 is SVGAGI in the germline V gene. The CDR3 length is 15 residues. The CDR3 DNA is TGTGCCAGCAGTTTGTCAGGGGGTAATAATTCACCCCTCCACTTT. Translating gives CASSLSGGNNSPLHF.

This clone was seen only once. V is TRBV7-9 and J is TRBJ2-2; D is unresolved. The CDR3 spans 13 residues. V was clipped by 5 bases and J by 5 bases, with 9 bases between them. CDR1 and CDR2 from the germline V gene are SEHNR and FQNEAQ (reference sequence). Written as DNA, the CDR3 is TGTGCCAGCAGCCCTGCGTCTACCGGGGAGCTGTTTTTT. It yields the protein CASSPASTGELFF.

The genes are TRBV7-2 and TRBJ2-6, with 8 bases fitting TRBD1. Germline-derived CDR1 and CDR2 are SGHTA and FQGNSA. The CDR3 length is 16 residues. The trim removed 5 bases at V and 0 bases at J, leaving 3 bases unmatched. The CDR3 spells CASSADRASGANVLTF. CDR3 sequence (DNA): TGTGCCAGCAGCGCGGACAGGGCCTCTGGGGCCAACGTCCTGACTTTC.

This chain links TRBV11-3 with TRBJ2-5; 8 bases are shared with TRBD2. Trimming removed 3 bases from V and 1 base from J; junction bases left unmatched: 7. Per the germline V gene, CDR1 is SGHNT and CDR2 is YENEEA. The CDR3 totals 16 residues. CDR3 nucleotides: TGTGCCAGCAGCTTGGGGCGGGGGGACACCCAAGAGACCCAGTACTTC. Translation: CASSLGRGDTQETQYF.

The chain couples TRBV2 to TRBJ2-1; 7 bases are shared with TRBD2. Trimming cost V 6 bases and J 6 bases; bases outside gene matches: 5. The length of the CDR3 is 13 residues. Looked up from germline, CDR1 is SNHLY and CDR2 is FYNNEI. The CDR3 nucleotides are TGTGCCAGCAGCATGACTAGCCGCAATGAGCAGTTCTTC. Translating it yields CASSMTSRNEQFF.